This TCR beta chain was captured by sequencing in a study of blood T cell repertoires in COVID-19. Method: immunoSEQ multiplex PCR; TCRdb's copy keeps in-frame clones and lacks some. The sample has roughly 330,000 clones, 87% seen once. Sequenced: PBMCs or T cells enriched from blood (not recorded which). This sequence originates from a woman in her twenties or thirties who had recovered from COVID-19.

CDR3 nucleotides: TGCGCCAGCAGTGAATGGGACGCGGGGACTGAAGCTTTCTTT. Protein product: CASSEWDAGTEAFF. The chain recombines TRBV10-1 with TRBJ1-1, with a weak D call TRBD1 (5 bases). V lost 3 bases to trimming and J lost 5 bases, with 13 bases between them. Germline V lookup: CDR1 WNHNN, CDR2 SYGVQD (reference sequence). This CDR3 is 14 amino acids long.